This is a list of T cell receptor beta chains from one sample in a study of blood T cell repertoires in COVID-19. Clones were read by immunoSEQ multiplex PCR, and TCRdb kept only the in-frame ones, dropping some. The table shows over 200,000 clones, with 88% occurring only once. The sequenced sample was peripheral blood. The receptor set was obtained from a woman in her twenties or thirties with acute or convalescent COVID-19. Each CDR3 is given with its conserved first and last residue. The order of the fields is J gene, D gene, clone size, V gene, CDR3 protein, CDR3 DNA. A D gene is named only where the DNA matches it firmly. Size tells how often a clone was seen (once, few, many) or the class of an expanded clone, and some rows leave it out.

TRBJ1-4 | TRBD1 | . | TRBV4-1 | CASSPLTGGDEKLFF | TGCGCCAGCAGCCCACTAACAGGGGGTGACGAAAAACTGTTTTTT
TRBJ1-4 | TRBD1 | . | TRBV29-1 | CSARTGTANEKLFF | TGCAGCGCTAGGACGGGGACAGCTAATGAAAAACTGTTTTTT
TRBJ1-2 | . | . | TRBV30 | CAWSPPGYGYTF | TGTGCCTGGAGTCCCCCCGGGTATGGCTACACCTTC
TRBJ1-2 | TRBD1 | . | TRBV27 | CASSLSSFGGQVYGYTF | TGTGCCAGCAGTTTAAGTTCATTTGGCGGACAGGTATATGGCTACACCTTC
TRBJ1-1 | TRBD1 | . | TRBV30 | CASQGVMNTEAFF | TGTGCCTCCCAGGGGGTCATGAACACTGAAGCTTTCTTT
TRBJ1-1 | . | . | TRBV5-5 | CASSSMTAMNTEAFF | TGTGCCAGCAGCTCAATGACAGCAATGAACACTGAAGCTTTCTTT
TRBJ2-3 | . | . | TRBV6-2/TRBV6-3 | CASSGAGASTDTQYF | TGTGCCAGCAGCGGCGCGGGGGCAAGCACAGATACGCAGTATTTT
TRBJ2-7 | TRBD2 | . | TRBV5-4 | CASSRTSGDYEQYF | TGTGCCAGCAGTCGGACTAGCGGGGATTACGAGCAGTACTTC
TRBJ2-1 | . | few | TRBV5-4 | CASSGTGVMEFF | TGTGCCAGCAGCGGCACCGGGGTGATGGAGTTCTTC
TRBJ2-5 | TRBD2 | . | TRBV14 | CASSHSQSGRAGAQYF | TGTGCCAGCAGCCATTCGCAAAGCGGGAGAGCCGGGGCCCAGTACTTC
TRBJ2-2 | . | . | TRBV6-5 | CASSYNRVGTGELFF | TGTGCCAGCAGTTACAACAGGGTTGGCACCGGGGAGCTGTTTTTT
TRBJ2-3 | TRBD2 | . | TRBV19 | CASTPTSGKAQGTQYF | TGTGCCAGTACCCCGACTAGCGGGAAAGCGCAGGGTACGCAGTATTTT
TRBJ2-5 | . | . | TRBV5-6 | CASSLGMWTLGEETQYF | TGTGCCAGCAGCTTGGGGATGTGGACTTTGGGCGAAGAGACCCAGTACTTC
TRBJ1-5 | . | . | TRBV27 | CASSSLSNQPQHF | TGTGCCAGCAGTTCTCTGAGCAATCAGCCCCAGCATTTT
TRBJ2-5 | TRBD1 | . | TRBV24-1 | CATAGTGQETQYF | TGTGCCACCGCTGGGACAGGGCAAGAGACCCAGTACTTC
TRBJ2-3 | . | once | TRBV6-4 | CASSDSRATDTQYF | TGTGCCAGCAGTGACTCGAGGGCCACAGATACGCAGTATTTT
TRBJ2-7 | TRBD2 | . | TRBV6-5 | CASSLRLAGSGEQYF | TGTGCCAGCAGCCTTCGGCTAGCGGGGTCCGGGGAGCAGTACTTC
TRBJ2-1 | TRBD2 | . | TRBV30 | CAWSDGTSYYNEQFF | TGTGCCTGGAGTGATGGGACTAGCTACTACAATGAGCAGTTCTTC
TRBJ2-1 | . | . | TRBV4-3 | CASSQRWLAPNSYNEQFF | TGCGCCAGCAGCCAACGGTGGCTAGCGCCAAACTCCTACAATGAGCAGTTCTTC
TRBJ1-4 | . | . | TRBV30 | CAWSADNNEKLFF | TGTGCCTGGAGTGCTGACAATAATGAAAAACTGTTTTTT
TRBJ2-7 | TRBD2 | . | TRBV19 | CASRGSLAGPHEQYF | TGTGCCAGTAGGGGATCATTAGCGGGTCCCCACGAGCAGTACTTC
TRBJ2-7 | TRBD1 | . | TRBV29-1 | CSVRQGPSYEQYF | TGCAGCGTCAGACAGGGCCCATCCTACGAGCAGTACTTC
TRBJ2-7 | TRBD1 | . | TRBV19 | CASSRDRGYEQYF | TGTGCCAGTAGTAGGGACAGGGGCTACGAGCAGTACTTC
TRBJ2-7 | TRBD2 | . | TRBV29-1 | CSVPSGRNSYEQYF | TGCAGCGTACCTAGCGGGAGGAATTCCTACGAGCAGTACTTC
TRBJ1-1 | . | . | TRBV6-5 | CASSYLVGTEAFF | TGTGCCAGCAGTTATCTGGTCGGCACTGAAGCTTTCTTT
TRBJ2-1 | TRBD2 | . | TRBV18 | CASPPPGGPDNEQFF | TGTGCCAGCCCCCCCCCGGGAGGGCCGGACAATGAGCAGTTCTTC
TRBJ1-2 | TRBD1 | few | TRBV25-1 | CASSRQGVANYGYTF | TGTGCCAGCAGTAGACAGGGAGTCGCTAACTATGGCTACACCTTC
TRBJ2-7 | . | few | TRBV7-9 | CASSRTSSYEQYF | TGTGCCAGCAGCCGGACTTCCTCCTACGAGCAGTACTTC
TRBJ2-1 | TRBD1 | . | TRBV5-1 | CASSQGTGWAPNVNEQFF | TGCGCCAGCAGCCAAGGGACAGGATGGGCCCCGAATGTCAATGAGCAGTTCTTC
TRBJ2-5 | TRBD2 | . | TRBV5-4 | CASSSRTSAMYQETQYF | TGTGCCAGCAGCTCCCGGACTAGCGCCATGTACCAAGAGACCCAGTACTTC
TRBJ2-3 | TRBD2 | . | TRBV7-7 | CASSPAPAGVSDTQYF | TGTGCTAGCAGTCCGGCCCCAGCGGGAGTGTCAGATACGCAGTATTTT
TRBJ1-1 | TRBD1 | . | TRBV7-2 | CASSLSTGGRTEAFF | TGTGCCAGCAGCTTATCGACAGGGGGTCGAACTGAAGCTTTCTTT